The T cell receptor (beta chain) described here comes from a study of human T cells and chemical hapten exposure. Study-wide results and caveats: Relative to control repertoires, expanded TCRs gave rise to significantly more large CDR3 similarity clusters.

MiXCR, applied by TCRdb to the RACE reads, yields one record per CDR3 protein. This sample has 180,000 or so distinct CDR3 sequences; around 25% occur once, and the top ten carry roughly 2.4%. Trimming pared 7 bases from V and 0 bases from J, leaving 9 bases between. CDR1 and CDR2 from the germline V gene are MNHEY and SVGEGT. This CDR3 is built from 13 residues. Time point of the sample: patch test 3, about 24 weeks after DPC sensitization. Documented treatment: therapeutic diphenylcyclopropenone sensitization with weekly scalp DPC. This clonotype was detected a few times. Its antigen is unidentified.

This chain connects TRBV6-2 or TRBV6-3 to TRBJ1-1; D not certain. The sequence derives from a woman aged 40 to 50 with alopecia areata. Some clones in this sample may be carry-over from other donors' samples. The sample was whole blood, taken in connection with sensitization to the hapten diphenylcyclopropenone (DPC). The CDR3 coding sequence is TGTGCCAGCACGGATATTATGAACACTGAAGCTTTCTTT. Translation: CASTDIMNTEAFF.